The 19 T cell receptor beta chains given below trace back to one sample, sequenced in a study of T cell responses to AZD1222 COVID-19 vaccine. Sequenced by immunoSEQ multiplex PCR; TCRdb stores in-frame clones only, minus some. The repertoire holds 100,000 to 110,000 clones, with 88% as singletons. Sequenced material: peripheral blood, taken on day 0 of AZD1222 vaccination. All receptors come from an adult in good health.

The chain joins TRBV19 to TRBJ1-1, with D perhaps matching TRBD1 (6 bases). This CDR3 has 14 residues. Germline lookup yields CDR1 LNHDA and CDR2 SQIVND (reference sequence). V lost 6 bases to trimming and J lost 3 bases, with 14 bases between them. This CDR3 reads CASRLDGGHTEAFF. In DNA, the CDR3 is TGTGCCAGTAGACTCGATGGGGGGCACACTGAAGCTTTCTTT.

The J gene is TRBJ2-1, the V gene TRBV6-6; TRBD2 aligns across 15 bases. J lost 9 bases, V lost 6 bases, and 9 bases had no gene match. Germline CDR1 reads MNHNY; CDR2 reads SVGAGI (reference sequence). The CDR3 has 16 residues. This chain's CDR3 is CASSPTGGLAGGEQFF. The CDR3 coding sequence is TGTGCCAGCAGCCCAACCGGGGGACTAGCGGGAGGTGAGCAGTTCTTC.

Only one count was recorded for this clone. The chain has TRBV12-3 or TRBV12-4 and TRBJ2-7; no clear D. The V and J ends lost 3 bases and 3 bases respectively, with 6 bases between them. The CDR3 has 12 residues. The CDR3 reads CASSFAGYEQYF. For the CDR3, the DNA is TGTGCCAGCAGTTTTGCTGGCTACGAGCAGTACTTC.

The CDR3 sequence: CASSLGAGSYNEQFF. The DNA for the CDR3 is TGCGCCAGCAGCTTGGGAGCGGGCTCCTACAATGAGCAGTTCTTC. The chain links TRBV5-1 to TRBJ2-1, with a tentative D call TRBD2 (6 bases). Looked up from germline, CDR1 is SGHRS and CDR2 is YFSETQ. This CDR3 has 15 residues. V shed 0 bases and J shed 0 bases, with 7 bases lying between them.

The V gene is TRBV3-1 (or the pseudogene TRBV3-2), the J gene TRBJ2-3; TRBD2 aligns across 8 bases. Trimming at V came to 2 bases and at J to 9 bases, leaving 10 bases not matched to a gene. Germline-derived CDR1 and CDR2 are LGHDT and YNNKEL (reference sequence). CDR3 length: 15 residues. DNA of the CDR3: TGTGCCAGCAGCCAACCGGGACTAGTACCTAAGACGCAGTATTTT. This codes for CASSQPGLVPKTQYF.

The chain carries TRBV12-3 or TRBV12-4 and TRBJ1-1, with D possibly TRBD1 on 5 matching bases. There are 12 residues in the CDR3. V was cut by 7 bases and J by 1 base, with 7 bases left in between. As DNA, the CDR3 is TGTGCCAGCACTCAGGGGAACACTGAAGCTTTCTTT. Its protein is CASTQGNTEAFF.

The chain has TRBV4-3 and TRBJ1-1; no clear D. Trimming pared 3 bases from V and 6 bases from J, leaving 23 bases between. The CDR3 has 17 amino acids. In germline, CDR1 is LGHNA, CDR2 YSLEER. The CDR3 region has the DNA TGCGCCAGCAGCCATCTTGCCCTGGATACGTCCAACGCTGAAGCTTTCTTT. It encodes CASSHLALDTSNAEAFF.

CDR3 coding DNA: TGTGCCAGTAGTACCGGACAGGGGGCGGTCTTCTATGGCTACACCTTC. Encoded protein: CASSTGQGAVFYGYTF. The chain joins TRBV19 to TRBJ1-2; 11 bases are shared with TRBD1. The CDR3 is made up of 16 amino acids. V dropped 4 bases and J dropped 4; count of bases not matched to a gene: 8. Germline V CDR1 and CDR2: LNHDA, SQIVND (reference sequence).

The rearrangement links TRBV5-1 to TRBJ1-1; 7 positions match TRBD1. CDR3 length: 14 amino acids. Trimming at V came to 0 bases and at J to 3 bases, leaving 2 bases not matched to a gene. The germline gives CDR1 SGHRS, CDR2 YFSETQ. The CDR3 reads CASSLATGDTEAFF. The CDR3 DNA reads TGCGCCAGCAGCTTGGCTACAGGGGACACTGAAGCTTTCTTT.

The rearrangement uses TRBV4-1 and TRBJ1-4, with 7 bases aligning to TRBD1. The CDR3 is made up of 16 amino acids. Losses at the gene ends were 4 bases for V and 4 bases for J; bases not matched to a gene: 9. The germline V gene encodes CDR1 MGHRA and CDR2 YSYEKL. The CDR3 spells CASSRPNRGVNEKLFF. For the CDR3, the DNA is TGCGCCAGCAGCCGACCAAACAGGGGAGTTAATGAAAAACTGTTTTTT.

This chain connects TRBV5-4 to TRBJ1-2; maybe TRBD1 (5 bases). Per the germline V gene, CDR1 is SGHNT and CDR2 is YYREEE (reference sequence). This CDR3 spans 14 amino acids. Deletions cut 1 base from V and 4 bases from J, with 11 bases between. CDR3 protein: CASSLKGVGYGYTF. The CDR3, as DNA: TGTGCCAGCAGCTTGAAAGGGGTAGGCTATGGCTACACCTTC.

This clone was detected once. The chain links TRBV6-6 to TRBJ1-5, with D perhaps matching TRBD1 (6 bases). CDR1 and CDR2 from the germline V gene are MNHNY and SVGAGI (reference sequence). This CDR3 comprises 15 residues. V dropped 6 bases and J dropped 0 bases, with 12 bases sitting between them. The CDR3 bases are TGTGCCAGCAGGGGTCGACAGGTTAGCAATCAGCCCCAGCATTTT. Translated, it gives CASRGRQVSNQPQHF.

The V call is TRBV3-1 (or the pseudogene TRBV3-2), the J call TRBJ1-2; D possibly corresponds to TRBD1 (5 bases). The CDR3 spans 14 residues. The ends were cut back, 2 bases at V and 4 bases at J, with 11 bases in the middle. Germline V gives CDR1 LGHDT, CDR2 YNNKEL (reference sequence). DNA of the CDR3: TGTGCCAGCAGCCAATCTGACAGCCTCTATGGCTACACCTTC. Translation gives CASSQSDSLYGYTF.

This chain joins TRBV18 and TRBJ2-7, with TRBD1 identical over 10 bases. The V gene end was trimmed by 1 base and the J gene end by 3 bases; junction bases not matched to a gene: 6. CDR1 and CDR2 (germline): KGHSH, LQKENI. The CDR3 runs to 16 residues. The CDR3 loop is CASSPLRTGGYYEQYF. Here the CDR3 DNA reads TGTGCCAGCTCACCACTGCGGACAGGGGGTTACTACGAGCAGTACTTC.

This chain connects TRBV12-3 or TRBV12-4 to TRBJ1-1; TRBD1 might be the D (5 bases). The CDR3 length is 11 residues. V lost 9 bases, J lost 4 bases, and 9 bases lay in between. The CDR3 nucleotides read TGTGCCAGTAAAAGGGGCACTGAAGCTTTCTTT. Residues: CASKRGTEAFF.

The chain is built from TRBV7-9 and TRBJ2-1; D unresolved. Germline CDR1 and CDR2: SEHNR and FQNEAQ (reference sequence). The V end was cut by 7 bases, the J end by 12 bases, with 16 bases between. The CDR3 loop spans 12 amino acids. CDR3 bases: TGTGCCAGCAACCGAGTGGGCAGTCTGCAGTTCTTC. Protein: CASNRVGSLQFF.

V and J are TRBV5-1 and TRBJ2-2; perhaps D is TRBD1 or TRBD2 (5 bases each). The CDR3 covers 17 residues. With 2 bases removed from V and 6 bases from J, the gap between germline ends came to 20 bases. Germline V lookup: CDR1 SGHRS, CDR2 YFSETQ. CDR3 in amino acids: CASSLGTTTSGAGELFF. The CDR3 DNA reads TGCGCCAGCAGCTTAGGGACCACCACCAGTGGCGCCGGGGAGCTGTTTTTT.

The chain combines TRBV6-5 with TRBJ1-1; D uncertain. The CDR3 runs 14 residues. Germline assignment: CDR1 MNHEY and CDR2 SVGAGI. The ends were cut back, 5 bases at V and 3 bases at J, with 13 bases in the middle. The CDR3 is CASSRQIWDTEAFF. CDR3 bases: TGTGCCAGCAGTAGACAAATATGGGACACTGAAGCTTTCTTT.

This clone was seen once. This chain's CDR3 is CSVVPGQSFSYEQYF. The CDR3 DNA reads as TGCAGCGTTGTCCCGGGACAGTCTTTTTCCTACGAGCAGTACTTC. This chain links TRBV29-1 with TRBJ2-7; 7 bases agree with TRBD1. The V segment lost 4 bases and the J segment 1 base; nucleotides outside the gene matches: 10. The CDR3 loop spans 15 amino acids. In germline, CDR1 is SQVTM, CDR2 ANQGSEA.